This TCR beta chain derives from a study of blood T cell repertoires in COVID-19. Per the study methods: Reference gene primer amplification in the assay estimated nucleated cell counts. TCRdb's table, derived via immunoSEQ multiplex PCR, lists solely in-frame clones and lacks some. V, J and clone size reflect that table, while D and trimming were determined from the DNA. Of about 170,000 clones listed, approximately 91% are singletons. The CDR3 runs to 15 residues. The V gene's germline CDR1 is ENHRY and CDR2 SYGVKD. With 10 bases clipped from V and 7 bases from J, the junction kept 15 bases outside the gene matches.

Sequenced: PBMCs or T cells enriched from blood (not recorded which). V usage is TRBV10-3 and J usage is TRBJ1-4, with TRBD1 matching 7 bases. The sequence was collected from a woman aged 18-35 years who had recovered from COVID-19. The CDR3 bases are TGTGCCACCGGACAGGACCAGGGGGGCGGTGAAAAACTGTTTTTT. Protein sequence: CATGQDQGGGEKLFF.